This T cell receptor (beta chain) stems from a study of cytomegalovirus exposure and HLA in healthy donors. Study overall: It was reported in a later analysis that the same platform had been used for the 120 validation repertoires as for the approximately 670 first-cohort repertoires.

From germline, CDR1 is MNHNS and CDR2 SASEGT. V shed 4 bases and J shed 0 bases, with 10 bases lying between them. The CDR3 has 15 amino acids. Data came from immunoSEQ multiplex PCR; TCRdb stores just in-frame clones and leaves some out. In the table there are about 140,000 clones, almost 85% of which are singletons. The study's findings and limits: TCR sequences were mostly rare, though some public TCRs occurred in many donors. The study recorded 160 or so TCR beta chains that were cytomegalovirus-associated.

Concerning this clone: Its antigen is undetermined.

What was sequenced was PBMCs. The chain links TRBV6-1 to TRBJ1-3, with D possibly TRBD1 on 5 matching bases. The TCR comes from a man younger than 45 in good health and CMV-seropositive. CDR3 in DNA: TGTGCCAGCAGTGTCGGGGGACTCTCTGGAAACACCATATATTTT. Amino acids: CASSVGGLSGNTIYF.